Following are 19 T cell receptor beta chains from one sample sequenced in a study of CD8 T cell repertoires and HIV-1 epitope variants. Measured with immunoSEQ multiplex PCR; TCRdb has only the in-frame clones, and not every one. This table holds roughly 5,900 clones, about 70% found once. These receptors lack a known antigen. Material for sequencing was cultured CD8+ T cells derived from PBMCs. These receptors were obtained from a male donor with HIV.

The chain employs TRBV28 and TRBJ1-2; TRBD1 aligns across 8 bases. J was trimmed by 4 bases and V by 10 bases; bases with no gene match: 8. The CDR3 sequence is 13 residues long. Germline V gene lookup returns CDR1 MDHEN and CDR2 SYDVKM. CDR3 nucleotide sequence: TGTGCCACCTTCGCAGGGGGCACCTATGGCTACACCTTC. Protein sequence: CATFAGGTYGYTF.

V gene TRBV13 combines with J gene TRBJ2-7, with 8 bases that match TRBD2. Trimming at V came to 3 bases and at J to 2 bases, leaving 3 bases not matched to a gene. The CDR3 has 14 residues. CDR1 is PRHDT and CDR2 is FYEKMQ in the germline V gene (reference sequence). The CDR3 DNA sequence: TGTGCCAGCAGCTTCCAGCGGGGGACCTACGAGCAGTACTTC. Protein sequence: CASSFQRGTYEQYF.

V usage is TRBV27 and J usage is TRBJ2-1; no definite D call. The CDR3 covers 14 residues. Germline V gene sequence: CDR1 MNHEY, CDR2 SMNVEV (reference sequence). Deletions cut 4 bases from V and 3 bases from J, with 10 bases between. CDR3 sequence: CASSWTGGYNEQFF. In nucleotides, the CDR3 is TGTGCCAGCAGTTGGACGGGCGGCTACAATGAGCAGTTCTTC.

This sequence joins TRBV7-2 and TRBJ2-2, with TRBD2 identical over 9 bases. From germline, CDR1 is SGHTA and CDR2 FQGNSA. Trimming took 2 bases from V and 1 from J; bases not matched to a gene: 2. The CDR3 contains 16 residues. This CDR3 is CASSLMTSGNTGELFF. The CDR3 nucleotides read TGTGCCAGCAGCTTAATGACTAGCGGGAACACCGGGGAGCTGTTTTTT.

This clone showed up just a few times. The DNA of the CDR3 is TGTGCCAGTAGGTGGGGACAGGGGGCCTACGAGCAGTACTTC. Translation gives CASRWGQGAYEQYF. The chain is built from TRBV19 and TRBJ2-7; 11 bases align to TRBD1. The ends lost 6 bases at V and 2 bases at J; junction bases unmatched: 3. The CDR3 has 14 residues. Germline CDR1 and CDR2: LNHDA and SQIVND (reference sequence).

The chain carries TRBV5-6 and TRBJ2-3; D is perhaps TRBD2 (5 bases). In germline, CDR1 is SGHDT, CDR2 YYEEEE. CDR3 size: 12 residues. Trimming pared 3 bases from V and 4 bases from J, leaving 6 bases between. The CDR3 spells CASSWTSDTQYF. CDR3 bases: TGTGCCAGCAGCTGGACTTCAGATACGCAGTATTTT.

The rearrangement joins TRBV28 to TRBJ2-5; 16 positions agree with TRBD2. The germline gives CDR1 MDHEN, CDR2 SYDVKM. The CDR3 has 17 amino acids. Germline trimming cut 5 bases from V and 7 bases from J; bases unmatched to any gene: 10. This CDR3 is CASSRGPGLAGGTTQYF. CDR3 nucleotide sequence: TGTGCCAGCAGTAGGGGACCGGGACTAGCGGGAGGGACGACCCAGTACTTC.

This chain links TRBV19 with TRBJ1-1; 9 bases match TRBD1. The CDR3 is 17 amino acids. Germline V CDR1 and CDR2: LNHDA, SQIVND (reference sequence). Germline trimming cut 1 base from V and 1 base from J; bases unmatched to any gene: 7. CDR3 in DNA: TGTGCCAGTAGTATAGTTTGGACAGGGGACCCGAACACTGAAGCTTTCTTT. The encoded protein is CASSIVWTGDPNTEAFF.

The genes are TRBV7-6 and TRBJ2-1; D remains ambiguous. Germline V lookup: CDR1 SGHVS, CDR2 FNYEAQ. V was pared by 6 bases and J by 3 bases, with 9 bases between. The CDR3 is made up of 13 amino acids. The CDR3 protein is CASSSIVYNEQFF. CDR3 in DNA: TGTGCCAGCAGTTCCATAGTCTACAATGAGCAGTTCTTC.

The chain joins TRBV27 to TRBJ2-1, with 7 bases that match TRBD1. This CDR3 is built from 13 residues. In germline, CDR1 is MNHEY, CDR2 SMNVEV (reference sequence). The J segment lost 5 bases and the V segment lost 11 bases, leaving 9 bases of the junction unmatched. The CDR3 loop reads CASTGTADNEQFF. In nucleotides, the CDR3 is TGTGCCTCAACCGGGACAGCCGACAATGAGCAGTTCTTC.

The chain employs TRBV4-2 and TRBJ2-3; the match to TRBD1 covers 10 bases. J was trimmed by 3 bases and V by 0 bases; bases with no gene match: 15. The CDR3 loop spans 20 amino acids. Looked up from germline, CDR1 is LGHNA and CDR2 is YNFKEQ. The CDR3 reads CASSQDPGTGVGDLTDTQYF. CDR3 DNA sequence: TGTGCCAGCAGCCAAGATCCCGGGACAGGGGTAGGGGATTTAACAGATACGCAGTATTTT.

The chain combines TRBV13 with TRBJ1-1; perhaps TRBD1 as D (5 bases). The CDR3 totals 17 residues. Looked up from germline, CDR1 is PRHDT and CDR2 is FYEKMQ (reference sequence). Trimming removed 7 bases from V and 3 bases from J, with 24 bases in between. The CDR3 DNA sequence: TGTGCCAGCACCCAAAACCGGTTTCGGGGCGAGGACACTGAAGCTTTCTTT. Amino acid sequence: CASTQNRFRGEDTEAFF.

In this sample, this clone turned up once. The chain couples TRBV7-9 to TRBJ2-5, with TRBD2 matching 9 bases. V shed 1 base and J 5 bases; nucleotides not matched to a gene: 8. Germline CDR1 SEHNR, CDR2 FQNEAQ (reference sequence). CDR3 length: 16 residues. DNA for the CDR3: TGTGCCAGCAGCTTAGGAGTGGCGGGAGGGGGCGAGACCCAGTACTTC. It specifies CASSLGVAGGGETQYF.

This clone was counted a single time. V is TRBV7-2 and J is TRBJ2-7, with D possibly matching TRBD1 (5 bases). V dropped 5 bases and J dropped 2 bases, with 10 bases sitting between them. The germline V gene has CDR1 SGHTA and CDR2 FQGNSA. This CDR3 is 13 amino acids long. CDR3 DNA sequence: TGTGCCAGCAGCCTCGTCAGGGCCTACGAGCAGTACTTC. Its protein product is CASSLVRAYEQYF.

This rearrangement joins TRBV10-2 to TRBJ2-1, with 7 bases matching TRBD2. With 3 bases clipped from V and 8 bases from J, the junction kept 19 bases outside the gene matches. Germline V gene lookup returns CDR1 WSHSY and CDR2 SAAADI. This CDR3 comprises 18 residues. CDR3 sequence reads: CASSDSGVVLAVSYEQFF. CDR3 in DNA: TGCGCCAGCAGTGATTCGGGAGTCGTGCTAGCGGTTAGCTATGAGCAGTTCTTC.

The chain uses TRBV5-6 and TRBJ2-3; D is perhaps TRBD2 (6 bases). Per germline, CDR1 SGHDT and CDR2 YYEEEE. V lost 5 bases to trimming and J lost 4 bases, with 17 bases between them. The CDR3 contains 15 residues. Written as DNA, the CDR3 is TGTGCCAGCAGTGGTACGGGAGCTTGGGCAGATACGCAGTATTTT. Its translation is CASSGTGAWADTQYF.

CDR3 residues: CASRPDSTYEQYF. CDR3 nucleotide sequence: TGCGCCAGCAGACCCGACAGTACCTACGAGCAGTACTTC. The J gene is TRBJ2-7, the V gene TRBV5-1, with D possibly matching TRBD1 (5 bases). V lost 5 bases, J lost 2 bases, and 11 bases lay in between. Germline lookup yields CDR1 SGHRS and CDR2 YFSETQ. The CDR3 is made up of 13 amino acids. The whole variable domain, filled in from reference TRBV5-1 and TRBJ2-7, reads KAGVTQTPRYLIKTRGQQVTLSCSPISGHRSVSWYQQTPGQGLQFLFEYFSETQRNKGNFPGRFSGRQFSNSRSEMNVSTLELGDSALYLCASRPDSTYEQYFGPGTRLTVT.

The chain joins TRBV6-1 to TRBJ1-2; 7 nucleotides align to TRBD1. V lost 4 bases and J lost 1; bases outside the gene matches: 3. CDR1 is MNHNS and CDR2 is SASEGT in the germline V gene. This CDR3 is built from 14 residues. Here the CDR3 reads CASSADRNNYGYTF. CDR3 in DNA: TGTGCCAGCAGTGCGGACAGGAATAACTATGGCTACACCTTC.

This chain uses TRBV9 with TRBJ2-7; the match to TRBD2 covers 7 bases. Germline loops: CDR1 SGDLS, CDR2 YYNGEE. The V and J ends lost 0 bases and 3 bases, in that order; junction bases with no gene match: 3. This CDR3 is 14 amino acids long. CDR3: CASSVAGEGYEQYF. In DNA form, the CDR3 reads TGTGCCAGCAGCGTAGCGGGGGAGGGCTACGAGCAGTACTTC.